The present T cell receptor beta chain was sequenced within a study of T cell responses to AZD1222 COVID-19 vaccine. This clone was seen only a few times. The data were produced by immunoSEQ multiplex PCR, yet TCRdb's version contains in-frame clones alone and is incomplete. The sample lists more than 95,000 clones, around 87% occurring once. Between the trimmed V and J ends, which lost 4 bases and 5 bases, there was a span of 14 bases. CDR1 is SGHDN and CDR2 is FVKESK in the germline V gene. CDR3 size: 15 residues. The receptor was isolated from an adult in good health. This material consisted of peripheral blood, taken on day 0 of AZD1222 vaccination. The chain uses TRBV14 and TRBJ1-4, with D perhaps matching TRBD1 (6 bases). The CDR3 DNA reads TGTGCCAGCAGCCGGTCACAGGGCCTGAATGAAAAACTGTTTTTT. Translating it yields CASSRSQGLNEKLFF.